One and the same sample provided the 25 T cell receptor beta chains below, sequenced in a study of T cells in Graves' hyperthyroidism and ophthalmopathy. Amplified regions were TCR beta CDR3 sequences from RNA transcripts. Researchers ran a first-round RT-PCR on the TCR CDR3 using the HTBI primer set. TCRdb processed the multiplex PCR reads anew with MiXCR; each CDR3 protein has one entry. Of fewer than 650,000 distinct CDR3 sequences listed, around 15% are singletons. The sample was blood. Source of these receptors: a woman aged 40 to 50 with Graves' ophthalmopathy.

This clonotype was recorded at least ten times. CDR3 bases: TGTGCCAGCAAGCCTTCCTCTGGGGCCAACGTCCTGACTTTC. This gives the protein CASKPSSGANVLTF. The chain joins TRBV7-3 to TRBJ2-6; no definite D call. The CDR3 has 14 amino acids. Trimming pared 7 bases from V and 0 bases from J, leaving 7 bases between. The germline gives CDR1 SGHTA, CDR2 FQGTGA.

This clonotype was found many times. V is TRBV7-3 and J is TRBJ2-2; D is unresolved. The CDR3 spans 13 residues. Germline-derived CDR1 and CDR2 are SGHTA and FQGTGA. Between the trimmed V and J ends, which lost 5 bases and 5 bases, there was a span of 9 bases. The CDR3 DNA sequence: TGTGCCAGCAGCCCCCTTCTGACCGGGGAGCTGTTTTTT. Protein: CASSPLLTGELFF.

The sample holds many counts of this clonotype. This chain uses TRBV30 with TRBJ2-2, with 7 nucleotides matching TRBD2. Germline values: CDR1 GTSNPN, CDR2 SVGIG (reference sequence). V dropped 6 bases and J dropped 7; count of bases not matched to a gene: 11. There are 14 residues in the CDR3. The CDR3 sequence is CACPTGGGYGELFF. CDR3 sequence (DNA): TGTGCCTGCCCAACGGGGGGTGGGTACGGGGAGCTGTTTTTT.

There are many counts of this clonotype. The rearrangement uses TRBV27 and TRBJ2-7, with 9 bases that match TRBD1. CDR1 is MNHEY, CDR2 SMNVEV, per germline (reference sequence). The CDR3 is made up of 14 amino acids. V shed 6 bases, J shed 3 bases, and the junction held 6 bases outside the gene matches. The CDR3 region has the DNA TGTGCCAGCAGACGGACAGGGGAGGGCTACGAGCAGTACTTC. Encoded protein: CASRRTGEGYEQYF.

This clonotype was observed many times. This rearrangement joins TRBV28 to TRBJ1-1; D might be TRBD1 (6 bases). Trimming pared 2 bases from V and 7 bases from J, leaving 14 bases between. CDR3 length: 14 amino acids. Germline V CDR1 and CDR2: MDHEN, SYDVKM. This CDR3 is CASSLGGLRGEAFF. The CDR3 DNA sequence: TGTGCCAGCAGTTTAGGGGGGCTAAGGGGTGAAGCTTTCTTT.

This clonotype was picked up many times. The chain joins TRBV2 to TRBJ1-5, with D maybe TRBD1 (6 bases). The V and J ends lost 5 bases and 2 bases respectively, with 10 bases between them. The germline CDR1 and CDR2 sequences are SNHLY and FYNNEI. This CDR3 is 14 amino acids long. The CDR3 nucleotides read TGTGCCAGCAGTTTATACAGGGGCAATCAGCCCCAGCATTTT. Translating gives CASSLYRGNQPQHF.

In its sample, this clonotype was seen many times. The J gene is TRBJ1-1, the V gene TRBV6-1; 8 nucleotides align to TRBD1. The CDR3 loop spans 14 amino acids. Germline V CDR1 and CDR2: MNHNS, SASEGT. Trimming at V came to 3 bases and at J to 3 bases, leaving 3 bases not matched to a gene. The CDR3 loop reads CASSEGQAYTEAFF. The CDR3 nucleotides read TGTGCCAGCAGTGAGGGACAGGCCTACACTGAAGCTTTCTTT.

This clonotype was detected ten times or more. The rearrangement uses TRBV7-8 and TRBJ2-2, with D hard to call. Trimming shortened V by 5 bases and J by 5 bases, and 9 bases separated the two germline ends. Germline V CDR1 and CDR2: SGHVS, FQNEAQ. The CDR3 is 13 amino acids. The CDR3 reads CASSPIGTGELFF. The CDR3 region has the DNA TGTGCCAGCAGCCCTATAGGGACCGGGGAGCTGTTTTTT.

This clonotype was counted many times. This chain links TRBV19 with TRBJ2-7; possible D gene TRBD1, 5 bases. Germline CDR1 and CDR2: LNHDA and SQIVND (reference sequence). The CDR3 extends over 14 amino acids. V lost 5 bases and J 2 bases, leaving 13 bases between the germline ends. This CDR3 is CASSPLTEAYEQYF. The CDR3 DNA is TGTGCCAGTAGTCCGCTGACAGAAGCCTACGAGCAGTACTTC.

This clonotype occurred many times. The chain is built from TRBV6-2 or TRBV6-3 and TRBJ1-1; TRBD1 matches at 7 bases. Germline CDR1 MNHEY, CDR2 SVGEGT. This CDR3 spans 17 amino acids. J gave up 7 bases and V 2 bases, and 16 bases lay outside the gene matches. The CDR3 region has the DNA TGTGCCAGCAGTTACACCGGGACAGCAATTACAAGAGGTGAAGCTTTCTTT. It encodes CASSYTGTAITRGEAFF.

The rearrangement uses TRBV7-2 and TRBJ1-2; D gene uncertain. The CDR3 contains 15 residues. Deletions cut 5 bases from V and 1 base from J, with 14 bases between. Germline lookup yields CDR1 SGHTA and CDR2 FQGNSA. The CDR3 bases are TGTGCCAGCAGCCGGAGCAGCTCACTTAACTATGGCTACACCTTC. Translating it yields CASSRSSSLNYGYTF.

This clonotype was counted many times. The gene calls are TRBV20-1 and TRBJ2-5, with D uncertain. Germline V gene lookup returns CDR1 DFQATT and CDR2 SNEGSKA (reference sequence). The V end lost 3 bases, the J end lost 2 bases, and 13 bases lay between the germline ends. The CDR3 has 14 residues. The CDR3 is CSASVTPRQETQYF. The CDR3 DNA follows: TGCAGTGCTAGCGTGACTCCGCGTCAAGAGACCCAGTACTTC.

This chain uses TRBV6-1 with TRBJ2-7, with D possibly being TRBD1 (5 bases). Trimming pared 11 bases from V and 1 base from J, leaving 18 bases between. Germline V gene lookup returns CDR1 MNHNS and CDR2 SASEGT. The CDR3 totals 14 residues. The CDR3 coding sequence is TGTGCCGGCCGGGCGGCAAAGGGGTCCTACGAGCAGTACTTC. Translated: CAGRAAKGSYEQYF.

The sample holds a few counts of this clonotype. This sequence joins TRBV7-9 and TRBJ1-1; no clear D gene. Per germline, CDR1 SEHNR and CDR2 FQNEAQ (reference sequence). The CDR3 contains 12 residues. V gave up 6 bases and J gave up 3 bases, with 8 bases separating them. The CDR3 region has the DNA TGTGCCAGCAGTCGGGAGTACACTGAAGCTTTCTTT. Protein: CASSREYTEAFF.

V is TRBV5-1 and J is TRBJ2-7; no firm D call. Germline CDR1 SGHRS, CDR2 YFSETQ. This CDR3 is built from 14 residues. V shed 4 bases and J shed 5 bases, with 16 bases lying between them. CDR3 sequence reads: CASSPSVLTHEQYF. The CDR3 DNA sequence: TGCGCCAGCAGCCCATCTGTACTCACCCACGAGCAGTACTTC.

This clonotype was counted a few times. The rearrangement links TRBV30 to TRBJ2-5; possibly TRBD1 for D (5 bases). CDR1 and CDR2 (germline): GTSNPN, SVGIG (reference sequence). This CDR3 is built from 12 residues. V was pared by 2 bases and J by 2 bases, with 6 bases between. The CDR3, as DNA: TGTGCCTGGAGTACAGGACAAGAGACCCAGTACTTC. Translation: CAWSTGQETQYF.

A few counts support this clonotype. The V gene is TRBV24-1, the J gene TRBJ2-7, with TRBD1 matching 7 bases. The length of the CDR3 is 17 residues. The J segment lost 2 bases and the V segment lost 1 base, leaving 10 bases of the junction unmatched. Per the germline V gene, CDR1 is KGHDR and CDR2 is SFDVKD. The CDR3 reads CATSDFAGQASPYEQYF. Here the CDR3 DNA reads TGTGCCACCAGTGATTTCGCTGGACAGGCCTCCCCCTACGAGCAGTACTTC.

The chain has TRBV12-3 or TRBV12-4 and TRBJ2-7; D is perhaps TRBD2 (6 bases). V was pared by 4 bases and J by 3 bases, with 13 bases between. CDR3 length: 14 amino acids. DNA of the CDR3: TGTGCCAGCAGTTCCGGGGACTTCCTCTACGAGCAGTACTTC. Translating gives CASSSGDFLYEQYF.

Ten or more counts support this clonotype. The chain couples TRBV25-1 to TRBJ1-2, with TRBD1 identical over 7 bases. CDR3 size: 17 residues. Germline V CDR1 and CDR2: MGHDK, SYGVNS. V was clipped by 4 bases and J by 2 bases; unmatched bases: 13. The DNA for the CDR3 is TGTGCCAGCAGTGCTTCCTACGGGGGGACAGAGAACTATGGCTACACCTTC. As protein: CASSASYGGTENYGYTF.

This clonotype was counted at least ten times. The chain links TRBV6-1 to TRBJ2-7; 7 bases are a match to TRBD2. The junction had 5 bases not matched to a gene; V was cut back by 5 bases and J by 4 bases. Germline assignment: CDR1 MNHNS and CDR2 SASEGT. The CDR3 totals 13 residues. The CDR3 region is CASSQRTSYEQYF. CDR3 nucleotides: TGTGCCAGCAGTCAACGGACTAGTTACGAGCAGTACTTC.

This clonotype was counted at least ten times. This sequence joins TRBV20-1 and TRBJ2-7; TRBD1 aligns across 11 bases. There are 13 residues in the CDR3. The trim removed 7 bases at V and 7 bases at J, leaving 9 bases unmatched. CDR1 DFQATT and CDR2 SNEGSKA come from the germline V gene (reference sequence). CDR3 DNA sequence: TGCAGTGTCCAAGGACAGGGGGCGGTTGAGCAGTACTTC. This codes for CSVQGQGAVEQYF.

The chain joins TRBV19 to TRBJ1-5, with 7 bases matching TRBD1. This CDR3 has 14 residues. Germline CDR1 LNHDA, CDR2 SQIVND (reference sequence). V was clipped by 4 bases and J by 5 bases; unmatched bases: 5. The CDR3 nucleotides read TGTGCCAGTAGTACGACAGGGAACGATCAGCCCCAGCATTTT. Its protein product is CASSTTGNDQPQHF.

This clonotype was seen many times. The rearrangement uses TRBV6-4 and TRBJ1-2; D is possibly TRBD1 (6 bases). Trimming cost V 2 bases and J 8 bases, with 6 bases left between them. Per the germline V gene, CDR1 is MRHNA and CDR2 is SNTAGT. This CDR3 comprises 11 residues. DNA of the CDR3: TGTGCCAGCAGTGACGGGGGCGGCTACACCTTC. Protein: CASSDGGGYTF.

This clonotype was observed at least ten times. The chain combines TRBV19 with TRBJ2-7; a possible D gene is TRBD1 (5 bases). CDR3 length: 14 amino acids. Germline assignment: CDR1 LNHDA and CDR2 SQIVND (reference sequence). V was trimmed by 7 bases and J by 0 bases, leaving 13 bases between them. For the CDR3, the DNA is TGTGCCAGTACCGCGACAGCGAGCTCCTACGAGCAGTACTTC. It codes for CASTATASSYEQYF.

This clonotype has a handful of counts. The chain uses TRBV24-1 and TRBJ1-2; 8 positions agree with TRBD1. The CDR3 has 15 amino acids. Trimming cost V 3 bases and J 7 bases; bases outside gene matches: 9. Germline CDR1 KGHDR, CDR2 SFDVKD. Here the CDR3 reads CATSDPKDRARGYTF. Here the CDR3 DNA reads TGTGCCACCAGTGATCCGAAGGACAGGGCGCGTGGCTACACCTTC.